This T cell receptor (beta chain) was recorded in a study of blood T cell repertoires in COVID-19. V was pared by 4 bases and J by 2 bases, with 9 bases between. In germline, CDR1 is KGHSH, CDR2 LQKENI. The CDR3 sequence is 14 residues long. As originally analysed: Estimation of nucleated cell counts relied on the amplification of reference gene primers. Only in-frame clones appear in the TCRdb table, and some are missing; sequencing was by immunoSEQ multiplex PCR. V and J calls and clone size are those listed in that table; D and trimming were worked out from the DNA. The profile covers around 300,000 clones, with 85% to 90% appearing a single time and 2% to 2.5% taken by the ten largest.

The sample taken for sequencing was PBMCs or T cells enriched from blood (not recorded which). The TCR comes from a woman aged 18-35 years who had recovered from COVID-19. The rearrangement joins TRBV18 to TRBJ1-3; D call uncertain. CDR3 DNA sequence: TGTGCCAGCTCACTTCCAGGCGCTGGAAACACCATATATTTT. This translates into CASSLPGAGNTIYF.